The clone carrying this T cell receptor (beta chain) was picked up many times. The antigen is not known. This specimen comes from a study of Graves' ophthalmopathy and Graves' hyperthyroidism. Study-wide findings and caveats: The model forecast ophthalmopathy progression, reaching 60% to 71% sensitivity and around 73% specificity.

RNA served as the template for amplifying TCR beta CDR3 regions. In the first round, RT-PCR was carried out with HTBI primers, and a multiplex PCR formed the second round. TCRdb called the multiplex PCR reads again in MiXCR, with one record for every CDR3 protein. This table has approximately 500,000 distinct CDR3 sequences, around 14% appearing once. V shed 4 bases and J shed 5 bases, with 7 bases lying between them. CDR3 length equals 12 residues. Additional autoimmune diseases, uncontrolled infections, pregnancy or lactation disqualified patients. This chain connects TRBV12-3 or TRBV12-4 to TRBJ2-3, with D uncertain. The sequence was collected from a woman in her twenties or thirties with Graves' ophthalmopathy. Sequencing was carried out using blood. In DNA, the CDR3 is TGTGCCAGCAGTTATCAGAGAGATACGCAGTATTTT. This encodes CASSYQRDTQYF.